These 19 T cell receptor beta chains were all obtained from the same sample, sequenced in a study of T-cell memory formation after mild COVID-19 listed by TCRdb under 2021. Libraries were constructed by 5' RACE. Data came from an Illumina NovaSeq 6000. In TCRdb, the public reads were trimmed at Q25 with fastp and aligned with MiXCR, with productive beta chains retained. Rows with a matching CDR3 protein are joined into one entry that keeps the most common DNA and genes. The sample table contains roughly 450,000 distinct CDR3 sequences; only one count was recorded for 15% to 20% of them. The ten largest make up approximately 13% of the sample. Sequenced material: PBMCs or a T cell subset sorted from them (not recorded which). The receptors come from an adult woman who had mild COVID-19 (a few samples of this study predate the infection). The sample titles of this study are shuffled in the database, so cell type and time point are left out; the donor was told from shared clones.

This clonotype was counted only a few times. The chain carries TRBV4-3 and TRBJ2-5; possible D gene TRBD1, 5 bases. There are 15 residues in the CDR3. Germline V gene data show CDR1 as LGHNA and CDR2 as YSLEER. Trimming took off 4 bases at V and 4 bases at J, with 16 bases between the two ends. This CDR3 reads CASSPKAQGLETQYF. CDR3 nucleotides: TGCGCCAGCAGCCCCAAAGCTCAGGGTTTAGAGACCCAGTACTTC.

A few counts support this clonotype. The chain combines TRBV4-2 with TRBJ2-1, with D perhaps being TRBD1 or TRBD2 (6 bases each). This CDR3 comprises 16 residues. The V gene's germline CDR1 is LGHNA and CDR2 YNFKEQ. Trimming shortened V by 1 base and J by 0 bases, and 10 bases separated the two germline ends. The CDR3 DNA sequence: TGTGCCAGCAGCCAAGTCGGGGGCCGCTCCTACAATGAGCAGTTCTTC. Translated: CASSQVGGRSYNEQFF.

The chain carries TRBV6-2 or TRBV6-3 and TRBJ2-7, with 7 positions matching TRBD1. Germline V gene sequence: CDR1 MNHEY, CDR2 SVGEGT. With 7 bases clipped from V and 5 bases from J, the junction kept 11 bases outside the gene matches. CDR3 length: 14 residues. The CDR3 nucleotides are TGTGCCAGCACCGACGACAGGGAACGACACGAGCAGTACTTC. Protein: CASTDDRERHEQYF.

This chain connects TRBV7-6 to TRBJ2-6, with 9 positions matching TRBD2. With 2 bases clipped from V and 0 bases from J, the junction kept 5 bases outside the gene matches. The CDR3 sequence is 18 residues long. CDR1 SGHVS and CDR2 FNYEAQ come from the germline V gene. Written as DNA, the CDR3 is TGTGCCAGCAGCTTATACGGCGGGAGGGCCTCTGGGGCCAACGTCCTGACTTTC. Translation gives CASSLYGGRASGANVLTF. Full variable domain (missing parts from reference TRBV7-6 and TRBJ2-6): GAGVSQSPRYKVTKRGQDVALRCDPISGHVSLYWYRQALGQGPEFLTYFNYEAQQDKSGLPNDRFSAERPEGSISTLTIQRTEQRDSAMYRCASSLYGGRASGANVLTFGAGSRLTVL.

The chain recombines TRBV10-3 with TRBJ2-5; 7 positions match TRBD2. V lost 10 bases, J lost 5 bases, and 10 bases stayed unmatched. From germline, CDR1 is ENHRY and CDR2 SYGVKD. This CDR3 comprises 13 residues. CDR3 residues: CATNSGPRETQYF. CDR3 in DNA: TGTGCCACCAATAGCGGGCCTCGGGAGACCCAGTACTTC.

The chain combines TRBV6-2 or TRBV6-3 with TRBJ2-2, with 8 bases identical to TRBD2. Germline CDR1 and CDR2: MNHEY and SVGEGT. The CDR3 totals 16 residues. The V gene end was trimmed by 2 bases and the J gene end by 0 bases; junction bases not matched to a gene: 2. Here the CDR3 DNA reads TGTGCCAGCAGTTACCGCGGGGGGACGAACACCGGGGAGCTGTTTTTT. This gives the protein CASSYRGGTNTGELFF.

The V call is TRBV12-3 or TRBV12-4, the J call TRBJ2-1; TRBD2 agrees at 10 bases. Unmatched junction bases numbered 4, after V lost 6 bases and J lost 2 bases. The CDR3 spans 15 residues. The DNA for the CDR3 is TGTGCCAGCAGGCAAGCGGGAGGGGCCTACAATGAGCAGTTCTTC. Protein product: CASRQAGGAYNEQFF.

The V gene is TRBV15, the J gene TRBJ2-7; TRBD1 aligns across 9 bases. Germline V gene data show CDR1 as LNHNV and CDR2 as YYDKDF (reference sequence). The V gene end was trimmed by 3 bases and the J gene end by 6 bases; junction bases not matched to a gene: 6. The length of the CDR3 is 14 residues. The CDR3 DNA follows: TGTGCCACCAGCAGCCGACAGGGGGGAGGCGAGCAGTACTTC. Encoded protein: CATSSRQGGGEQYF.

The chain links TRBV6-2 or TRBV6-3 to TRBJ2-5; 9 bases are a match to TRBD2. V lost 5 bases to trimming and J lost 3 bases; unmatched junction nucleotides: 7. Germline CDR1 reads MNHEY; CDR2 reads SVGEGT. The CDR3 runs to 15 residues. CDR3: CASSAPGLAKETQYF. The CDR3, as DNA: TGTGCCAGCAGTGCACCGGGACTAGCTAAAGAGACCCAGTACTTC.

The chain joins TRBV30 to TRBJ1-1; D is unclear. Trimming pared 2 bases from V and 2 bases from J, leaving 15 bases between. The length of the CDR3 is 15 residues. Germline V gene sequence: CDR1 GTSNPN, CDR2 SVGIG (reference sequence). CDR3 amino acids: CAWSTSPDGNTEAFF. DNA of the CDR3: TGTGCCTGGAGTACCTCTCCCGACGGTAACACTGAAGCTTTCTTT.

This rearrangement joins TRBV18 to TRBJ2-7, with D perhaps assigned TRBD1 or TRBD2 (5 bases each). Germline V gene data show CDR1 as KGHSH and CDR2 as LQKENI. Between the trimmed V and J ends, which lost 3 bases and 1 base, there was a span of 16 bases. The CDR3 consists of 16 residues. The CDR3 DNA reads as TGTGCCAGCTCACCGGCTTTGTGGGGGAGTTCCTACGAGCAGTACTTC. As protein: CASSPALWGSSYEQYF.

V and J are TRBV7-9 and TRBJ2-7, with D perhaps TRBD1 or TRBD2 (6 bases each). The V end was cut by 8 bases, the J end by 7 bases, with 9 bases between. The CDR3 contains 10 residues. Germline CDR1 SEHNR, CDR2 FQNEAQ (reference sequence). Here the CDR3 reads CASGGREQYF. The CDR3 DNA reads TGTGCCAGCGGGGGGCGAGAGCAGTACTTC. The full variable domain, with the rest looked up from reference TRBV7-9 and TRBJ2-7, is DTGVSQNPRHKITKRGQNVTFRCDPISEHNRLYWYRQTLGQGPEFLTYFQNEAQLEKSRLLSDRFSAERPKGSFSTLEIQRTEQGDSAMYLCASGGREQYFGPGTRLTVT.

This chain uses TRBV11-3 with TRBJ2-7; 10 positions agree with TRBD2. Germline V gene data show CDR1 as SGHNT and CDR2 as YENEEA. The V segment lost 4 bases and the J segment 2 bases; nucleotides outside the gene matches: 8. This CDR3 has 16 residues. The CDR3 loop is CASSSDLAGAAYEQYF. CDR3 DNA sequence: TGTGCCAGCAGCTCGGACCTAGCGGGAGCCGCCTACGAGCAGTACTTC.

The chain combines TRBV7-8 with TRBJ1-1; D is undetermined. CDR3 length: 14 residues. Germline V gene lookup returns CDR1 SGHVS and CDR2 FQNEAQ. The V gene lost 6 bases and the J gene lost 3 bases, with 14 bases spanning the gap. The CDR3 region is CASRPPGVHTEAFF. CDR3 DNA: TGTGCCAGCAGACCGCCTGGGGTCCACACTGAAGCTTTCTTT.

The chain combines TRBV2 with TRBJ2-1, with D uncertain. The CDR3 spans 13 residues. Deletions cut 6 bases from V and 4 bases from J, with 10 bases between. Germline V gives CDR1 SNHLY, CDR2 FYNNEI. DNA for the CDR3: TGTGCCAGCAGCGCTGGACGTTACAATGAGCAGTTCTTC. The encoded protein is CASSAGRYNEQFF.

This clonotype has just a few counts. The chain employs TRBV24-1 and TRBJ2-1, with D tentatively TRBD2 (5 bases). The germline V gene encodes CDR1 KGHDR and CDR2 SFDVKD. The CDR3 sequence is 17 residues long. Deletions cut 4 bases from V and 0 bases from J, with 15 bases between. CDR3 residues: CATSDPNPGGSYNEQFF. CDR3 nucleotides: TGTGCCACCAGTGACCCAAACCCCGGAGGCTCCTACAATGAGCAGTTCTTC.

This clonotype was seen more than once but under ten times. The genes are TRBV7-2 and TRBJ2-7, with 10 bases lining up with TRBD2. Germline assignment: CDR1 SGHTA and CDR2 FQGNSA. CDR3 length: 17 amino acids. V lost 1 base and J lost 7; bases outside the gene matches: 13. The CDR3 loop reads CASSLVPGLARAGEQYF. The CDR3 DNA follows: TGTGCCAGCAGCTTAGTCCCGGGACTAGCGCGCGCGGGGGAGCAGTACTTC.

A few counts support this clonotype. This sequence joins TRBV15 and TRBJ2-7; the D gene is possibly TRBD2 (5 bases). The germline CDR1 and CDR2 sequences are LNHNV and YYDKDF (reference sequence). V was cut by 0 bases and J by 13 bases, with 19 bases left in between. CDR3 size: 14 residues. CDR3 in DNA: TGTGCCACCAGCAGAGATCATGGGAGTCTACGCCACTACTTC. This translates into CATSRDHGSLRHYF. Combining the CDR3 with reference TRBV15 and TRBJ2-7 gives the whole variable domain DAMVIQNPRYQVTQFGKPVTLSCSQTLNHNVMYWYQQKSSQAPKLLFHYYDKDFNNEADTPDNFQSRRPNTSFCFLDIRSPGLGDTAMYLCATSRDHGSLRHYFGPGTRLTVT.

This chain uses TRBV2 with TRBJ1-2, with 8 nucleotides matching TRBD1. CDR1 and CDR2 (germline): SNHLY, FYNNEI. The CDR3 runs to 14 residues. The ends lost 7 bases at V and 4 bases at J; junction bases unmatched: 8. The CDR3 sequence is CASTGTGPSYGYTF. In DNA, the CDR3 is TGTGCCAGCACCGGGACAGGACCTAGCTATGGCTACACCTTC.